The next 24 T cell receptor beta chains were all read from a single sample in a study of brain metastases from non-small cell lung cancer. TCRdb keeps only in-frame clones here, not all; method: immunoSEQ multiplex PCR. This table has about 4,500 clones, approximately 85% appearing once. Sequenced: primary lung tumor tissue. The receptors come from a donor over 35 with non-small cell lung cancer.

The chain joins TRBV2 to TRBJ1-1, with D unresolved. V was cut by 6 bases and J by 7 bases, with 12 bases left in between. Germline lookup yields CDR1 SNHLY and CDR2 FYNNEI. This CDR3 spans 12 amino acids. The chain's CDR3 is CASRFDRGEAFF. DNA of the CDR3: TGTGCCAGCAGGTTCGACCGCGGTGAAGCTTTCTTT. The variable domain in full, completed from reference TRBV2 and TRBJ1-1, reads EPEVTQTPSHQVTQMGQEVILRCVPISNHLYFYWYRQILGQKVEFLVSFYNNEISEKSEIFDDQFSVERPDGSNFTLKIRSTKLEDSAMYFCASRFDRGEAFFGQGTRLTVV.

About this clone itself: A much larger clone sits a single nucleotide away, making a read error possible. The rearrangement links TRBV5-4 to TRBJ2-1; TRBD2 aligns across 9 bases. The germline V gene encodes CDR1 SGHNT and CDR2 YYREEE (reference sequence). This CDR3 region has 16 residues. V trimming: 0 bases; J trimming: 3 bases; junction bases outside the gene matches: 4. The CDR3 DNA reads TGTGCCAGCAGCTTGGAGACTAGCGGTCTCTACAATGAGCAGTTCTTC. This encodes CASSLETSGLYNEQFF.

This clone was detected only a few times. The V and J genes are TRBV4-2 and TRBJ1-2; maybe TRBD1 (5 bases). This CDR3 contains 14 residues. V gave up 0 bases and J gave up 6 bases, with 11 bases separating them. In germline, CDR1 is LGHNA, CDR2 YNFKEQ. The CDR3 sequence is CASSQDPGNDGYTF. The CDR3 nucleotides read TGTGCCAGCAGCCAAGACCCAGGGAATGATGGCTACACCTTC.

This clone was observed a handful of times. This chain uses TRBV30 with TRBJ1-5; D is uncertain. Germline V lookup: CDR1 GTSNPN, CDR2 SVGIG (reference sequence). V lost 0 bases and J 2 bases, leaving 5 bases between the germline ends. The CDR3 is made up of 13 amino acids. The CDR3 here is CAWSVNGNQPQHF. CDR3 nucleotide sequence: TGTGCCTGGAGTGTAAACGGCAATCAGCCCCAGCATTTT.

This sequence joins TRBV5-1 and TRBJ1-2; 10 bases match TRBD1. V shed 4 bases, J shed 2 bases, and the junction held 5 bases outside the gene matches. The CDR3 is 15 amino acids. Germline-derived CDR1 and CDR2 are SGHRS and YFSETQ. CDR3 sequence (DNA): TGCGCCAGCAGCATGACAGGGGGCGAGAACTATGGCTACACCTTC. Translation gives CASSMTGGENYGYTF.

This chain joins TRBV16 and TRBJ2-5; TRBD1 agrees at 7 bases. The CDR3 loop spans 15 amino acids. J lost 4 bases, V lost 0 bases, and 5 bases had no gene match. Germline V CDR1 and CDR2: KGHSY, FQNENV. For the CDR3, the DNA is TGTGCCAGCAGCCAATCAAGGGGGCTAGGAGAGACCCAGTACTTC. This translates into CASSQSRGLGETQYF.

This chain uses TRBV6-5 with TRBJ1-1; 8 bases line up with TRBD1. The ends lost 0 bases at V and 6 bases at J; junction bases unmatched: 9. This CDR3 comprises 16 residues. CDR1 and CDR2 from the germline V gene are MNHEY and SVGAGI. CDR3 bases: TGTGCCAGCAGTTACTCGAGTGTGACAGGGGTGCCTGAAGCTTTCTTT. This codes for CASSYSSVTGVPEAFF.

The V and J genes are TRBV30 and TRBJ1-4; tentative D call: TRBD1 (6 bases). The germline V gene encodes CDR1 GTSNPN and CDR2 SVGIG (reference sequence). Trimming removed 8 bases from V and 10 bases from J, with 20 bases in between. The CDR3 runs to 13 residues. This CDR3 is CAGLGGAVGKLFF. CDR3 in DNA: TGTGCCGGCCTCGGGGGGGCAGTTGGAAAACTGTTTTTT. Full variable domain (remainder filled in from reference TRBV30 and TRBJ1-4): SQTIHQWPATLVQPVGSPLSLECTVEGTSNPNLYWYRQAAGRGLQLLFYSVGIGQISSEVPQNLSASRPQDRQFILSSKKLLLSDSGFYLCAGLGGAVGKLFFGSGTQLSVL.

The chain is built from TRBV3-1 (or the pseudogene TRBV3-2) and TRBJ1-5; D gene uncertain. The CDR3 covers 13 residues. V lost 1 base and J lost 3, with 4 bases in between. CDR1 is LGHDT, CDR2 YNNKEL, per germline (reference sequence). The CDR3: CASSQAANQPQHF. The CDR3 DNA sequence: TGTGCCAGCAGCCAAGCTGCCAATCAGCCCCAGCATTTT.

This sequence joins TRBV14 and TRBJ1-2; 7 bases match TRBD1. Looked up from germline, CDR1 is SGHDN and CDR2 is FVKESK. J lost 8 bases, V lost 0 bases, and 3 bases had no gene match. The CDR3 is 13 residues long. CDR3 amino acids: CASSQDRDRGYTF. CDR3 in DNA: TGTGCCAGCAGCCAAGACCGGGACAGAGGCTACACCTTC.

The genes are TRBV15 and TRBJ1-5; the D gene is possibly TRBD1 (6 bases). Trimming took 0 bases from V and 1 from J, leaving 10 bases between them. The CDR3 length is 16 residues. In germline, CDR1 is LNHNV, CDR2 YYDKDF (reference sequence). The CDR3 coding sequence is TGTGCCACCAGCAGAGATCCGGGGGCAAGCAATCAGCCCCAGCATTTT. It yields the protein CATSRDPGASNQPQHF.

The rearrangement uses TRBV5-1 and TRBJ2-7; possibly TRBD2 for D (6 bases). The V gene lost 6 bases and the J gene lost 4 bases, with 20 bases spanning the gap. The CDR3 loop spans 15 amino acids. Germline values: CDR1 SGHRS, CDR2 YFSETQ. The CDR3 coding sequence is TGCGCCAGCACCCCCCGAGGAGGGGCAATATACGAGCAGTACTTC. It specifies CASTPRGGAIYEQYF.

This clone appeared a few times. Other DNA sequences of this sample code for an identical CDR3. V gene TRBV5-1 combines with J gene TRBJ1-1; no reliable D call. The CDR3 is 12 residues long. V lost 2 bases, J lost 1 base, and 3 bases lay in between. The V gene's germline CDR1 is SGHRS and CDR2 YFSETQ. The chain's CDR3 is CASSLQNTEAFF. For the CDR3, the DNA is TGCGCCAGCAGCTTACAGAACACTGAAGCTTTCTTT.

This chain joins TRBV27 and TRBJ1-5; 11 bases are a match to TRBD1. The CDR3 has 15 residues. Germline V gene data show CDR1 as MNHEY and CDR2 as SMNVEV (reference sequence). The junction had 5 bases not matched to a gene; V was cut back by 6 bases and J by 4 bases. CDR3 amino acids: CASSLGQGANQPQHF. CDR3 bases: TGTGCCAGCAGCCTAGGACAGGGGGCTAATCAGCCCCAGCATTTT.

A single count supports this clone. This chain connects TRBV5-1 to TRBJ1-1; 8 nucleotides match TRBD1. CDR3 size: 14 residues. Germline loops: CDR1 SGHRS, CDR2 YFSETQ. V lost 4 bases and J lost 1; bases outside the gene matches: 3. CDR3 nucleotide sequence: TGCGCCAGCAGCGTAACAGGGGGGAACACTGAAGCTTTCTTT. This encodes CASSVTGGNTEAFF.

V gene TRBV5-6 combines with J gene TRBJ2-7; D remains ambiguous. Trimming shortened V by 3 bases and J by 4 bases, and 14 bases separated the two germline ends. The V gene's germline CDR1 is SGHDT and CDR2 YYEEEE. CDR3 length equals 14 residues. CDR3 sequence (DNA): TGTGCCAGCAGCTCCGTAGGGTTCAGTTACGAGCAGTACTTC. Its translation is CASSSVGFSYEQYF.

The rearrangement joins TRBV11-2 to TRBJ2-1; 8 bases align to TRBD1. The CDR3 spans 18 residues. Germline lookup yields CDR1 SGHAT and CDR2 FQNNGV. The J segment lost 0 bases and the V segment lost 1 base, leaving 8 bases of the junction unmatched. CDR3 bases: TGTGCCAGCAGCTTAGTTTACGGGACAGGATCCTCCTACAATGAGCAGTTCTTC. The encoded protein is CASSLVYGTGSSYNEQFF.

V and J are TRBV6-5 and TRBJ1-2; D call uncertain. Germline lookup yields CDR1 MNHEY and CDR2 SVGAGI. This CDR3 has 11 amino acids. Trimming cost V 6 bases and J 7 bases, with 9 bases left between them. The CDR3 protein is CASSPHAGYTF. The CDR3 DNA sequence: TGTGCCAGCAGCCCCCACGCTGGCTACACCTTC.

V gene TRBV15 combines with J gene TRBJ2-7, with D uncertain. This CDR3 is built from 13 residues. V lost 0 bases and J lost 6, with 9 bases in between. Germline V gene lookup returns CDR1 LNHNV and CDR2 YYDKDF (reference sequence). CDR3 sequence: CATSRDPVAEQYF. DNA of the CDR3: TGTGCCACCAGCAGAGACCCCGTCGCCGAGCAGTACTTC.

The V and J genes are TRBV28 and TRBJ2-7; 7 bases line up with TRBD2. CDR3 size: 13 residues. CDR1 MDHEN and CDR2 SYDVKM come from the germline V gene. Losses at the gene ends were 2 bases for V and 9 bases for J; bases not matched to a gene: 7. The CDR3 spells CASSLGTTEGQYF. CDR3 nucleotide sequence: TGTGCCAGCAGTTTAGGGACTACCGAGGGGCAGTACTTC.

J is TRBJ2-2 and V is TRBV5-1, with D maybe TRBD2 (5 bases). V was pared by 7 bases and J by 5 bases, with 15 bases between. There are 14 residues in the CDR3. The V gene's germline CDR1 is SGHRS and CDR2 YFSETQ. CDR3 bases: TGCGCCAGCGAGGACGGAGGTAATACCGGGGAGCTGTTTTTT. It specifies CASEDGGNTGELFF.

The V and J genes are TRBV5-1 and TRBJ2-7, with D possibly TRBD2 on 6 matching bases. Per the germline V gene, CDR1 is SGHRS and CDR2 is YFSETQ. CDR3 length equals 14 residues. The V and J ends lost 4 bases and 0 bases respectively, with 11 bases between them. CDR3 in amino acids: CASSPRESSYEQYF. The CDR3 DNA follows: TGCGCCAGCAGCCCTCGGGAGAGCTCCTACGAGCAGTACTTC.

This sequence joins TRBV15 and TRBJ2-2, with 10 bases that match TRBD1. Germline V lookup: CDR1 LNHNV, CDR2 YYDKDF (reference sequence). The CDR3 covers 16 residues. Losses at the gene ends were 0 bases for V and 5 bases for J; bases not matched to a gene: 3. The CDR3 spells CATSRDLGQGTGELFF. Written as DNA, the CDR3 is TGTGCCACCAGCAGAGATCTGGGACAGGGGACCGGGGAGCTGTTTTTT.

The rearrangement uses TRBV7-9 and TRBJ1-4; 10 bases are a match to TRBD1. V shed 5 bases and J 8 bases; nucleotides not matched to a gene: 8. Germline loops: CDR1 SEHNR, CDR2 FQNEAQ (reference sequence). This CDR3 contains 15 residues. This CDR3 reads CASSATGTGVEKLFF. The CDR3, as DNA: TGTGCCAGCAGCGCGACCGGGACAGGGGTCGAAAAACTGTTTTTT.